This T cell receptor (beta chain) was recovered during a study of CD8 T cells in ankylosing spondylitis. Findings and caveats of the study: CD8+ by phenotype, disease-linked clones were relatively rare in peripheral blood. Some of the motif variants had earlier been found in reactive arthritis patients' fluid and blood. Disease-linked clones were reportedly significantly enriched in matched ankylosing spondylitis synovial fluid. In ankylosing spondylitis blood, a motif of roughly eight highly homologous TCR beta variants appeared characteristic.

In its sample, this clonotype was seen a few times. Its antigen is still unknown. TCRdb independently ran MiXCR on the 5' RACE reads; one entry per CDR3 protein. Altogether more than 300,000 distinct CDR3 sequences are present, around 7.6% being singletons, with the ten largest covering 14% to 15%. V was pared by 0 bases and J by 4 bases, with 4 bases between. This CDR3 region has 12 residues. What was sequenced was blood, either unsorted or a sorted T cell fraction (not recorded which). J is TRBJ2-7 and V is TRBV12-3 or TRBV12-4; D unclear. The sequence was obtained from a male donor with ankylosing spondylitis. CDR3 coding DNA: TGTGCCAGCAGTTTAGCGATATACGAGCAGTACTTC. This translates into CASSLAIYEQYF.